This T cell receptor beta chain was sequenced for a study of cytomegalovirus exposure and HLA in healthy donors (dated by TCRdb to about 2017). With respect to the entire study: According to an earlier analysis of a few hundred of the donors, roughly 180 million T cells yielded 95 million to 140 million unique TCR beta sequences and 276 Gb of sequence data. Class I and class II HLA loci were covered by the typing at four-digit resolution. The later analysis used no new phenotypic data to find candidate immune exposures, relying instead on TCR beta sequences and their occurrence across donors. A few DR-DQ haplotypes were treated as single units for association and clustering because of strong linkage in the cohort. On average, 235,054 unique TCR beta nucleotide sequences were sequenced per donor among 398 genotyped donors of the cohort, with around 19% of those sequences being non-productive. The study profiled the T cell repertoires of fewer than 850 subjects by immunosequencing and related them to cytomegalovirus serostatus. All discovery cohort repertoires had been generated using a single sequencing platform. Typing coverage differed by locus: A, B, C, DRB1 and DQB1 were typed in roughly 620-630 donors, DQA1 in approximately 520, DPA1 in 600 to 610, and DPB1 in roughly 450. An early release that covered 500 to 800 HLA-typed donors contained approximately 300 gigabases of sequencing data and roughly 84 million unique TCR sequences. A later analysis re-analyzed previously published TCR beta repertoires from 650 to 800 donors and added high-resolution HLA genotyping to study TCR occurrence patterns. In a later genetic analysis, genome-wide SNP genotypes for about 65% of the 666 donors were used, and that subset was treated as a discovery cohort. Donor age, sex, ethnicity and CMV serostatus were compiled together with the repertoire data. The study aimed to test whether signatures of past pathogen exposure could be identified by cataloging public T cell receptors. Of the roughly 400 genotyped donors, less than 90% were placed in the genetic ancestry cluster associated with self-reported Caucasian donors. To decide whether each TCR beta V gene segment behaved as functional or pseudogenic, an earlier analysis of 587 of the donors relied on high-throughput TCR beta sequencing. Besides the first cohort of roughly 660 subjects, a separate validation cohort made up of about 120 different subjects was used. The study combined high-throughput TCR immunosequencing, statistical association of individual TCRs with disease status, and machine learning to predict cytomegalovirus infection status.

Library preparation used the immunoSEQ multiplex PCR assay. For the multiplex PCR, a mixture combining 60 forward primers for TCR Vbeta segments and 13 reverse primers for TCR Jbeta segments was used. The CDR3 region of rearranged TCR beta genes was amplified from genomic DNA with a multiplex PCR assay. The amplified TCR beta libraries were sequenced on the Illumina HiSeq System as 87-base-pair reads. The paper's processing steps were these. A later analysis tallied 70 million to 100 million unique TCR beta chains across the roughly 610 repertoires, and around 9.9 million of those chains were shared by two or more donors. A nearest-neighbor algorithm error-corrected the raw reads and collapsed the reads into unique sequences, merging closely related sequences to remove PCR and sequencing errors. CDR3 sequences were aligned to IMGT reference sequences to assign V, D and J gene segments. For a sequence to be retained, at least a six-nucleotide match to both a V gene segment and a J gene segment was required. A rearrangement was called productive if the CDR3 had no stop codons and remained in frame with V and J, and every other rearrangement was called non-productive. Following IMGT convention, CDR3 was defined as the stretch from the second conserved V-encoded cysteine up to the conserved J-encoded phenylalanine. In an earlier analysis of more than 550 of the donors, sequences lacking an unambiguous match to a single V gene segment were excluded. An earlier analysis of about 590 of the donors classified V segments as functional when productive rearrangements were above 56.7% and as segregating when the standard deviation between donors was above 5%. To diagnose cytomegalovirus status from the catalog of TCR beta chain sequences, a statistical classification framework was built. V and J gene assignment, in a later analysis, came from comparing TCR nucleotide sequences with IMGT/GENE-DB human TR gene sequences. In a later analysis, CDR3 sequences and most-parsimonious VDJ recombination scenarios were assigned using the TCRdist pipeline. A later analysis defined each TCR beta chain by its CDR3 amino acid sequence plus V-gene family, and excluded reads lacking a unique V-gene family. As a way to deal with suspected cross-contamination and a sequencing artifact, a later analysis dropped hundreds of nucleotide sequences that were highly shared and had low generation probability. A later analysis calculated a clonal expansion index for each public chain from normalized within-repertoire ranks of inferred template counts. In a later analysis, generation probabilities were computed using a VDJ recombination model fitted to out-of-frame rearrangements, and the results were checked against IGoR. A later analysis scored TCR-TCR, TCR-HLA and TCR-CMV co-occurrence with hypergeometric tests, applying a repertoire-size bias correction to TCR pairs. A later analysis estimated false discovery rates by permuting HLA or CMV assignments 20 times. In a later analysis, co-occurring TCRs were grouped with DBSCAN, and TCRdist sequence similarity was added when clustering was performed within HLA-allele-positive subsets. Co-occurrence clustering excluded repertoires with fewer than 30,000 or more than 120,000 public chains, plus five with anomalous nucleotide sharing. Imported from immuneACCESS, the table was reduced by TCRdb to in-frame sequences with V and J called. These copies leave out some clones; in studies compared against another copy, an unresolved V gene accounts for under half, and the cause of the remainder is not known. V and J calls and clone size are as listed in that table; D and trimming were resolved from the DNA. Within this sample are about 93,000 clones, with around 73% of them counted one time only. Jointly, the top ten make up approximately 3.3% of the sample.

Study-wide findings and limitations: In vitro tests confirmed that a few of the cytomegalovirus-associated TCR beta chains recognize cytomegalovirus antigens. In a later analysis, most CMV-associated TCR beta chains were found to appear HLA-restricted, with HLA associations seemingly driven largely by CMV exposure. The only immune exposure information available for the cohort was CMV serostatus. Because HLA typing was unavailable for some donors at each locus, only the typed subset was used in association tests. Strong co-occurrence of HLA alleles, especially DR and DQ, made assigning TCR associations to individual alleles difficult. Because the 87-base-pair reads could not distinguish some IMGT-functional V segments, including TRBV6-2 and TRBV6-3, those segments were excluded. A cluster of highly shared sequence variants was judged likely to represent a technical artifact of the sequencing pipeline. Only TCR beta chains were sequenced in this cohort, and the absence of alpha or paired-chain data limited detectable features. Because counts were too low, around 18 rarely observed V segments, including chromosome 9 orphons, were left out of the earlier analysis of over 550 of the donors. Specific HLA alleles were associated with around 18,000 TCR beta sequences at a false discovery rate of 0.05 in a later analysis. According to a later analysis, parvovirus B19, influenza, CMV and Epstein-Barr virus appeared linked to several top co-occurrence clusters. Compared with the approximately 670-donor mean, donors in an Asian-associated ancestry cluster had fewer N-insertions in productive TCRs, according to a later genetic analysis. A total of roughly 160 TCR beta chains were listed by the study as associated with cytomegalovirus. In a later analysis, HLA-associated TCR beta chains showed more clonal expansion and lower generation probabilities than non-associated chains that were equally common. The classifier was reported to diagnose cytomegalovirus status with high specificity and sensitivity in both the original cohort and the validation cohort. Sequencing depth was assumed to be roughly uniform across donors in the presence/absence analyses, though that assumption may not hold. In an earlier analysis of approximately 600 of the donors, most TCR beta V segments were observed in productive rearrangements about 90% or about 30% of the time, broadly matching IMGT annotations. The authors suggested that the approach could potentially be generalized to other disease states and immunological phenotypes. Correlated functional status among segregating V segments might reflect linkage disequilibrium, but an unknown experimental factor could not be ruled out. A further reported finding was that TCR beta sequences accurately predicted the HLA-A and HLA-B alleles for most subjects in the first cohort. Most TCR sequences were seen in very few donors, while some public TCRs were found in many individuals. In a later analysis, TCR association rates were found to vary across HLA loci, with the most associated TCRs seen for DRB1 alleles and the fewest for HLA-C alleles. A later genetic analysis associated a missense DCLRE1C variant with V-gene and J-gene trimming of TCR beta chains, and an independent cohort replicated the association.

A word on this clone: There is no known antigen for this receptor. No clone much larger than this one lies a single base away; base qualities are absent.

Via the germline V gene (reference sequence), CDR1 is LNHDA and CDR2 SQIVND. V has 2 bases trimmed and J has 6 bases trimmed; junction bases matching no gene number 9. The CDR3 contains 16 residues, cysteine and phenylalanine counted. Solely the CDR3 DNA is kept, with 48 bases framed from the first base. The cohort was made up of roughly 670 healthy bone marrow donors. Cohort members were all nominally healthy when sampled, although unrecorded immune exposures were likely present. The donor tested CMV seronegative, placing the donor among the 350 to 400 seronegative members of the cohort. A peripheral blood sample was collected from each donor, and TCR beta sequencing was performed on peripheral blood mononuclear cells. The Qiagen DNeasy Blood Extraction Kit was used to extract genomic DNA from the blood cell samples.

The sequence is built from TRBV19 and TRBJ2-2, and TRBD1 matches 7 of the central bases. Sample: PBMCs. The source of this sequence is a middle-aged woman in good health and CMV-seronegative. The CDR3 protein sequence reads: CASSIIRAGGAGELFF. In nucleotide form, the sequence is TGTGCCAGTAGTATAATCAGGGCAGGGGGAGCCGGGGAGCTGTTTTTT.